The source of this T cell receptor (beta chain) is a study of T cell responses to AZD1222 COVID-19 vaccine. Study-wide results and caveats: Following two doses of AZD1222, Spike-specific TCR breadth and depth rose. Across spike, vaccine-associated CD4 TCRs were found, dominant at 160-218 and 743-854.

Using immunoSEQ multiplex PCR, the repertoire was profiled, and TCRdb retains in-frame clones only, with some absent. Among tens of thousands of clones listed, 70% to 90% were seen once. The CDR3 covers 11 residues. Trimming cost V 6 bases and J 6 bases, with 9 bases left between them. With respect to this clone: Its specificity is unknown.

The TCR comes from an adult in good health. The chain joins TRBV23-1 to TRBJ2-7, with a weak D call TRBD2 (6 bases). TRBV23-1 is an ORF, with its function uncertain. The sequencing used peripheral blood, collected on day 0 of AZD1222 vaccination. This chain's CDR3 is CASRRDCEQYF. The CDR3 DNA reads TGCGCCAGCAGGCGGGACTGCGAGCAGTACTTC.